These 26 T cell receptor beta chains were sequenced from one sample in a study of T and B cells in COVID-19 patients. Blood genomic DNA input for TRB amplification was about 220-500 ng. Multiplex PCR with BIOMED2 TRB-A/B primer pools amplified TRB rearrangements. TCRdb passed the multiplex PCR reads through MiXCR, listing each CDR3 protein once. The data show fewer than 25,000 distinct CDR3 sequences, approximately 29% seen once. Input material: blood. The receptors stem from a human donor who had recovered from COVID-19.

The table lists this clonotype with a few counts. The chain uses TRBV19 and TRBJ2-3; the D gene is possibly TRBD2 (6 bases). Per germline, CDR1 LNHDA and CDR2 SQIVND (reference sequence). The V and J ends lost 1 base and 3 bases respectively, with 17 bases between them. The CDR3 consists of 17 residues. The CDR3 sequence is CASSIVYGTSQTDTQYF. CDR3 DNA: TGTGCCAGTAGTATAGTCTATGGGACTTCCCAAACAGATACGCAGTATTTT.

V and J are TRBV12-3 or TRBV12-4 and TRBJ2-2; D unclear. V lost 0 bases, J lost 3 bases, and 14 bases lay in between. This CDR3 has 17 residues. The CDR3 nucleotides read TGTGCCAGCAGTTTAGCCTCAGGAAACTTCGACACCGGGGAGCTGTTTTTT. Amino acid sequence: CASSLASGNFDTGELFF.

Notes on this clonotype: A much more abundant neighbour one base away suggests this may be a read error. The V and J genes are TRBV13 and TRBJ2-3; D unclear. The CDR3 has 14 residues. V shed 1 base and J shed 1 base, with 6 bases lying between them. Germline CDR1 is PRHDT and CDR2 is FYEKMQ (reference sequence). The CDR3 bases are TGTGCCAGCAGCTTAGTCGGAGGCACAGATACGCAGTATTTT. It codes for CASSLVGGTDTQYF.

Sample share makes this clonotype medium-sized. V is TRBV19 and J is TRBJ2-1; 7 bases map to TRBD1. With V trimmed by 6 bases and J by 6 bases, 8 bases remained unmatched. CDR3 size: 14 residues. The germline V gene has CDR1 LNHDA and CDR2 SQIVND (reference sequence). In nucleotides, the CDR3 is TGTGCCAGTAGGACAGGGTGGAGGATCAATGAGCAGTTCTTC. Amino acids: CASRTGWRINEQFF.

This clonotype was detected many times. The genes are TRBV18 and TRBJ2-5; D is ambiguous. CDR1 and CDR2 from the germline V gene are KGHSH and LQKENI. V dropped 3 bases and J dropped 0 bases, with 5 bases sitting between them. The CDR3 is 13 amino acids. As DNA, the CDR3 is TGTGCCAGCTCACCCGGGTACCAAGAGACCCAGTACTTC. Its translation: CASSPGYQETQYF.

This clonotype was counted a single time. This may be a read error, as it is one base from a much larger clone. This sequence joins TRBV19 and TRBJ2-1, with D possibly TRBD2 on 6 matching bases. This CDR3 has 15 amino acids. CDR1 LNHDA and CDR2 SQIVND come from the germline V gene (reference sequence). The CDR3 loop reads CASGILRDWHNEQFF. The CDR3 bases are TGTGCCAGTGGTATTCTCCGGGACTGGCACAATGAGCAGTTCTTC. The full variable domain, completed using reference TRBV19 and TRBJ2-1, is DGGITQSPKYLFRKEGQNVTLSCEQNLNHDAMYWYRQDPGQGLRLIYYSQIVNDFQKGDIAEGYSVSREKKESFPLTVTSAQKNPTAFYLCASGILRDWHNEQFFGPGTRLTVL.

The gene calls are TRBV11-1 and TRBJ2-2; D unresolved. The CDR3 spans 13 residues. V was cut by 5 bases and J by 4 bases, with 8 bases left in between. Germline CDR1 SGHAT, CDR2 FQDESV (reference sequence). CDR3 sequence: CASSPISTGELFF. As DNA, the CDR3 is TGTGCCAGCAGCCCTATTTCCACCGGGGAGCTGTTTTTT. Based on the CDR3 plus reference TRBV11-1 and TRBJ2-2, the full variable domain is EAEVAQSPRYKITEKSQAVAFWCDPISGHATLYWYRQILGQGPELLVQFQDESVVDDSQLPKDRFSAERLKGVDSTLKIQPAELGDSAMYLCASSPISTGELFFGEGSRLTVL.

There are a few counts of this clonotype. The chain has TRBV5-4 and TRBJ2-5; 7 nucleotides align to TRBD1. The germline gives CDR1 SGHNT, CDR2 YYREEE (reference sequence). V trimming: 5 bases; J trimming: 0 bases; junction bases outside the gene matches: 4. The CDR3 sequence is 14 residues long. CDR3 protein: CASRKQGNQETQYF. CDR3 bases: TGTGCCAGCAGAAAACAGGGGAACCAAGAGACCCAGTACTTC.

The chain has TRBV6-5 and TRBJ1-5, with no clear D. The CDR3 sequence is 15 residues long. CDR1 and CDR2 from the germline V gene are MNHEY and SVGAGI. Trimming removed 6 bases at V and 0 bases at J, with 12 bases between. For the CDR3, the DNA is TGTGCCAGCAGCCCTGTGGGATATAGCAATCAGCCCCAGCATTTT. Amino acids: CASSPVGYSNQPQHF.

This clonotype counts as medium-sized. The V call is TRBV29-1, the J call TRBJ2-7; 9 nucleotides match TRBD2. CDR3 length: 15 residues. V lost 0 bases, J lost 6 bases, and 9 bases stayed unmatched. Looked up from germline, CDR1 is SQVTM and CDR2 is ANQGSEA. The CDR3 DNA is TGCAGCGTTGAAGATCAAAGGCTAGCGGGAAGCGAGCAGTACTTC. This translates into CSVEDQRLAGSEQYF.

Here the CDR3 reads CATLSLTGASYNEQFF. CDR3 bases: TGTGCCACCCTTTCTTTGACAGGGGCCTCCTACAATGAGCAGTTCTTC. This rearrangement joins TRBV6-5 to TRBJ2-1; the match to TRBD1 covers 8 bases. The V gene end was trimmed by 10 bases and the J gene end by 0 bases; junction bases not matched to a gene: 11. Germline CDR1 and CDR2: MNHEY and SVGAGI. The CDR3 is 16 amino acids.

V is TRBV24-1 and J is TRBJ2-3; TRBD2 matches 8 bases. The CDR3 is 15 amino acids. The V gene end was trimmed by 6 bases and the J gene end by 2 bases; junction bases not matched to a gene: 6. Germline assignment: CDR1 KGHDR and CDR2 SFDVKD. In DNA form, the CDR3 reads TGTGCCACCAGTAGGACGGGAGGGAACACAGATACGCAGTATTTT. Its protein is CATSRTGGNTDTQYF.

This clonotype turned up a few times. The chain carries TRBV7-2 and TRBJ2-5; D not resolved. V gave up 5 bases and J gave up 9 bases, with 31 bases separating them. This CDR3 contains 18 residues. Germline CDR1 SGHTA, CDR2 FQGNSA. The DNA for the CDR3 is TGTGCCAGCAGCAGCTCGGGCGGCCAAGATTGGCCGGTGGTCCCCCAGTACTTC. This encodes CASSSSGGQDWPVVPQYF.

The rearrangement links TRBV30 to TRBJ1-2; 7 nucleotides align to TRBD1. This CDR3 comprises 14 residues. With 2 bases clipped from V and 2 bases from J, the junction kept 5 bases outside the gene matches. Germline V CDR1 and CDR2: GTSNPN, SVGIG (reference sequence). The CDR3 spells CAWSSAGGNYGYTF. The CDR3 region has the DNA TGTGCCTGGAGTTCGGCAGGGGGGAACTATGGCTACACCTTC.

This clonotype occurred a few times. The chain carries TRBV5-6 and TRBJ2-2; D may be TRBD2 (7 bases). Germline loops: CDR1 SGHDT, CDR2 YYEEEE. With 0 bases removed from V and 6 bases from J, the gap between germline ends came to 15 bases. CDR3 length: 16 residues. The CDR3 loop is CASSLGWGGASGELFF. As DNA, the CDR3 is TGTGCCAGCAGCTTGGGCTGGGGGGGGGCCTCCGGGGAGCTGTTTTTT.

The rearrangement links TRBV6-5 to TRBJ1-1; possibly TRBD1 for D (6 bases). The CDR3 contains 14 residues. Germline assignment: CDR1 MNHEY and CDR2 SVGAGI. The V end was cut by 6 bases, the J end by 0 bases, with 11 bases between. CDR3 in DNA: TGTGCCAGCAGCTTTGGGGGCATGAACACTGAAGCTTTCTTT. This encodes CASSFGGMNTEAFF.

V and J are TRBV12-3 or TRBV12-4 and TRBJ1-2; D call uncertain. The V end was cut by 5 bases, the J end by 4 bases, with 20 bases between. This CDR3 has 16 residues. In DNA form, the CDR3 reads TGTGCCAGCAGTCCCCGATTGCGACAATGGGGCTATGGCTACACCTTC. It encodes CASSPRLRQWGYGYTF.

This clonotype has just a few counts. This chain links TRBV7-9 with TRBJ2-3; 10 bases align to TRBD2. The CDR3 is 18 residues long. CDR1 and CDR2 from the germline V gene are SEHNR and FQNEAQ (reference sequence). The ends lost 1 base at V and 1 base at J; junction bases unmatched: 8. The CDR3 is CASSLGASGRLGTDTQYF. As DNA, the CDR3 is TGTGCCAGCAGCTTAGGGGCTAGCGGGAGATTGGGCACAGATACGCAGTATTTT.

This chain joins TRBV5-1 and TRBJ2-6; the D is unclear. V gave up 0 bases and J gave up 0 bases, with 4 bases separating them. Germline V gene sequence: CDR1 SGHRS, CDR2 YFSETQ. The CDR3 consists of 15 residues. The CDR3 region is CASSLEGSGANVLTF. The DNA of the CDR3 is TGCGCCAGCAGCTTGGAAGGCTCTGGGGCCAACGTCCTGACTTTC.

Sample share makes this clonotype medium-sized. The chain has TRBV29-1 and TRBJ2-7; 10 nucleotides agree with TRBD2. The CDR3 consists of 15 residues. The junction had 15 bases not matched to a gene; V was cut back by 7 bases and J by 6 bases. CDR1 and CDR2 (germline): SQVTM, ANQGSEA. This CDR3 reads CSAATLAGTLREQYF. The CDR3 region has the DNA TGCAGCGCCGCGACACTAGCGGGAACCCTTCGCGAGCAGTACTTC.

The rearrangement joins TRBV29-1 to TRBJ2-7, with D maybe TRBD1 (6 bases). The V end was cut by 6 bases, the J end by 2 bases, with 11 bases between. The germline CDR1 and CDR2 sequences are SQVTM and ANQGSEA. The CDR3 runs 12 residues. For the CDR3, the DNA is TGCAGCGTCGGGACAAACGCCTACGAGCAGTACTTC. Translation gives CSVGTNAYEQYF.

The rearrangement joins TRBV6-5 to TRBJ1-6; D gene ambiguous. V lost 2 bases and J 0 bases, leaving 14 bases between the germline ends. In germline, CDR1 is MNHEY, CDR2 SVGAGI. This CDR3 has 18 residues. The CDR3 here is CASSYGQVGSSYNSPLHF. As DNA, the CDR3 is TGTGCCAGCAGTTACGGGCAGGTGGGGAGCTCCTATAATTCACCCCTCCACTTT.

This clonotype was counted a few times. DNA of the CDR3: TGTGCCAGTAGTATGGGGGGACAGGGGTCCGGTGGCTACACCTTC. Translated: CASSMGGQGSGGYTF. J is TRBJ1-2 and V is TRBV19; 10 bases are shared with TRBD1. The germline V gene has CDR1 LNHDA and CDR2 SQIVND (reference sequence). The CDR3 has 15 residues. Trimming at V came to 3 bases and at J to 7 bases, leaving 8 bases not matched to a gene.

Note on this clonotype: Being one base from a much bigger clone, this may be a read error. The chain combines TRBV19 with TRBJ2-1; D may be TRBD2 (5 bases). CDR1 is LNHDA and CDR2 is SQIVND in the germline V gene (reference sequence). The CDR3 consists of 15 residues. CDR3 sequence reads: CATSVLAGVYNEQFF. The CDR3 region has the DNA TGTGCCACTAGTGTATTGGCGGGCGTCTACAATGAGCAGTTCTTC.

In this sample, this clonotype turned up a few times. The chain carries TRBV27 and TRBJ1-1; D ambiguous. Trimming removed 8 bases at V and 1 base at J, with 11 bases between. The CDR3 sequence is 13 residues long. Looked up from germline, CDR1 is MNHEY and CDR2 is SMNVEV (reference sequence). CDR3 sequence: CASGVVGNTEAFF. Here the CDR3 DNA reads TGTGCCAGCGGCGTAGTGGGGAACACTGAAGCTTTCTTT.

The CDR3 region is CASTDRGPDTQYF. The CDR3 DNA sequence: TGTGCCAGCACCGACAGGGGGCCTGATACGCAGTATTTT. J is TRBJ2-3 and V is TRBV7-9; 10 bases align to TRBD1. V was clipped by 7 bases and J by 6 bases; unmatched bases: 4. The CDR3 totals 13 residues. Germline values: CDR1 SEHNR, CDR2 FQNEAQ (reference sequence).